Sequencing of this T cell receptor beta chain was carried out in a study of CD8 T cell repertoires and HIV-1 epitope variants. Overall study: Twenty-five autologous and known Gag and Nef epitope variant peptides each stimulated T cells separately.

The length of the CDR3 is 14 residues. CDR1 SGHNT and CDR2 YYREEE come from the germline V gene (reference sequence). Here immunoSEQ multiplex PCR was the method, and the copy in TCRdb shows in-frame clones only, minus some. The sample lists 3,000 to 4,000 clones, about 69% occurring once. Details on this clone: Its antigen is not known. Sequence at one end of the junction differs from germline and may be a read error.

The TCR comes from a male donor with HIV. The rearrangement links TRBV5-4 to TRBJ1-2, with 10 bases matching TRBD1. The sample comprised cultured CD8+ T cells derived from PBMCs. This chain's CDR3 is CASSDPGTGVLGAF. DNA of the CDR3: TGTGCCAGCAGCGATCCCGGGACAGGGGTCCTCGGTGCCTTC.